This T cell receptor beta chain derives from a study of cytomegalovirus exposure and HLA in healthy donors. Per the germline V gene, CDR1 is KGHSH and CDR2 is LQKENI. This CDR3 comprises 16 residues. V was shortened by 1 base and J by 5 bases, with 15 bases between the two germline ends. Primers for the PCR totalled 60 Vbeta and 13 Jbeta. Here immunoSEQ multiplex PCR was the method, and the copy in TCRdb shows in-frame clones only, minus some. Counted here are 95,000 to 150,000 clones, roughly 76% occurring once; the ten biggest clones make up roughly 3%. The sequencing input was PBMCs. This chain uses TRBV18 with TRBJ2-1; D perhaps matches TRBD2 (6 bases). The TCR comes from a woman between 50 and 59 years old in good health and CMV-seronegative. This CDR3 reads CASSPRWGVADNEQFF. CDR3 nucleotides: TGTGCCAGCTCACCACGCTGGGGGGTAGCCGACAATGAGCAGTTCTTC. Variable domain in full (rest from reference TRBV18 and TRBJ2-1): NAGVMQNPRHLVRRRGQEARLRCSPMKGHSHVYWYRQLPEEGLKFMVYLQKENIIDESGMPKERFSAEFPKEGPSILRIQQVVRGDSAAYFCASSPRWGVADNEQFFGPGTRLTVL.